A selection of T cell receptor beta chains follows, all from one sample in a study of T-cell reconstitution after alpha-beta-depleted transplantation in children. TCRdb analysed the PCR reads with MiXCR anew, one entry per CDR3 protein. The sample has 300,000 or so distinct CDR3 sequences, over 20% seen once. The sample was PBMCs, mostly from graft donor cells, taken 180 days after TCRalphabeta/CD19-depleted stem cell transplant. Receptors originate from a male patient between 5 and 17 years old who had a stem cell transplant for acute lymphoblastic leukemia, so the T cells may come from the graft donor. CDR3s include the opening cysteine and the closing phenylalanine or tryptophan. Some rows mark clone size as missing; the rest say once, few, many or name a class of expanded clone.

>TRBV5-6|TRBJ2-3|few
CASSFSIPGTQYF
>TRBV5-1|TRBJ2-7|.
CASSLQGISYEQYF
>TRBV5-1|TRBJ2-7|.
CASSLMGHEQYF
>TRBV7-9|TRBJ2-5|few
CASSRSGAHQETQYF
>TRBV5-1|TRBJ2-7|.
CASRGAGWNEQYF
>TRBV6-5|TRBJ1-2|few
CASSYSFEGGSYTF
>TRBV7-9|TRBJ1-1|few
CASSAFLSEAFF
>TRBV28|TRBJ2-1|.
CASRTSGSQGAYNEQFF
>TRBV7-2|TRBJ2-3|.
CSSSFPSGTDTQYF
>TRBV6-1|TRBJ2-7|.
CASSLGSGRTNYEQYF
>TRBV9|TRBJ2-4|.
CASSGGNIQYF
>TRBV7-9|TRBJ1-3|large
CASSLGAGAGGNTIYF
>TRBV5-1|TRBJ2-6|.
CASSWDFSGANVLTF
>TRBV12-3/TRBV12-4|TRBJ2-2|many
CASRRDSYTGELFF
>TRBV27|TRBJ2-1|few
CASSPTGYEQFF
>TRBV7-9|TRBJ2-7|.
CASTLYTSEQYF
>TRBV12-3/TRBV12-4|TRBJ2-7|.
CASSFYQGTYEQYF
>TRBV12-3/TRBV12-4|TRBJ1-1|.
CASEPHRSNTEAFF
>TRBV15|TRBJ2-1|.
CATSPWDGERSSGGLF
>TRBV25-1|TRBJ2-3|.
CASSELMRGSTDTQYF
>TRBV4-2|TRBJ1-4|.
CASSPRQGTNEKLFF
>TRBV20-1|TRBJ2-7|many
CSATTGVEQYF
>TRBV20-1|TRBJ1-6|.
CSARRQGDYPLHF
>TRBV5-1|TRBJ2-5|.
CASSLGGLPQETQYF
>TRBV6-1|TRBJ2-2|.
CASSLQVESGELFF
>TRBV4-1|TRBJ1-1|few
CASSQVEDRGAFF